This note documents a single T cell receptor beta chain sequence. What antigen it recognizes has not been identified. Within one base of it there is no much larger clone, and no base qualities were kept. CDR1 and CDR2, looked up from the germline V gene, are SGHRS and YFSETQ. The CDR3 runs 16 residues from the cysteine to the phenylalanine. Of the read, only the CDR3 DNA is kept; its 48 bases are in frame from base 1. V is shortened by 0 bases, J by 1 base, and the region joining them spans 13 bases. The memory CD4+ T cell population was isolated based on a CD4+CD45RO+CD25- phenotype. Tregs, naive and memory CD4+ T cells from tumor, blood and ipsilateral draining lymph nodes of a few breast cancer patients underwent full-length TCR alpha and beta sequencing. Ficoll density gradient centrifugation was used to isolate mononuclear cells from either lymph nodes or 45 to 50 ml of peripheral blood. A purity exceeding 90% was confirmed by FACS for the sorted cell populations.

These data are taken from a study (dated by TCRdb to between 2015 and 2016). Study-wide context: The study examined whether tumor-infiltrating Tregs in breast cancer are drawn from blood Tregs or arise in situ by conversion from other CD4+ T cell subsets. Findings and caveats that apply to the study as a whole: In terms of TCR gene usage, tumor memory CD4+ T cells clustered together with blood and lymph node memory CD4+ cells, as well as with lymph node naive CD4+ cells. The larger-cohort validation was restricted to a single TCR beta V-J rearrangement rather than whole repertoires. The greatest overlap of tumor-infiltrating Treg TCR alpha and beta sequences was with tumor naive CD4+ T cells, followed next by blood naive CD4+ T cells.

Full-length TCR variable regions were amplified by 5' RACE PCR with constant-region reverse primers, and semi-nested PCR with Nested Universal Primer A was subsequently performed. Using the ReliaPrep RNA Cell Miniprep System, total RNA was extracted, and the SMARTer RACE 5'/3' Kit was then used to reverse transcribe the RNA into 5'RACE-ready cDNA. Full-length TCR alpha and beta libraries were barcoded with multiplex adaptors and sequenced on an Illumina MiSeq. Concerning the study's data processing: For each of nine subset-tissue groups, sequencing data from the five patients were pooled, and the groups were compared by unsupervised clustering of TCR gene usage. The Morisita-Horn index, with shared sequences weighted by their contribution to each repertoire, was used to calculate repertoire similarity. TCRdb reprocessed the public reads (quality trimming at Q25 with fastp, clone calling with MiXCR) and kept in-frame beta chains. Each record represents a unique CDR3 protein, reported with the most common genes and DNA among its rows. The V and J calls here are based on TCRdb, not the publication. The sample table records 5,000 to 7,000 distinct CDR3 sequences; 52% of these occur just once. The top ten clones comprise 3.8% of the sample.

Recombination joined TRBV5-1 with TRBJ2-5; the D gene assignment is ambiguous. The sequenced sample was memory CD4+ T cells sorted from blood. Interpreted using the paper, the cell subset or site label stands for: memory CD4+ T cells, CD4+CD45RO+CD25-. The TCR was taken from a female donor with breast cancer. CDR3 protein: CASSLAEAASQETQYF. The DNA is TGCGCCAGCAGCTTGGCCGAGGCGGCATCCCAAGAGACCCAGTACTTC.